The 4 T cell receptor beta chains presented below share a single source sample, sequenced in a study of cytomegalovirus exposure and HLA in healthy donors. Data came from immunoSEQ multiplex PCR; TCRdb stores just in-frame clones and leaves some out. In the table there are about 120,000 clones, less than 90% of which are singletons. Input material: PBMCs. The receptors shown here come from a man aged 18 to 29 in good health and CMV-seropositive.

The genes are TRBV27 and TRBJ2-2, with D perhaps matching TRBD2 (5 bases). This CDR3 contains 15 residues. The V gene's germline CDR1 is MNHEY and CDR2 SMNVEV (reference sequence). V lost 8 bases and J 9 bases, leaving 22 bases between the germline ends. CDR3 sequence reads: CASGDQDFSSRELFF. DNA for the CDR3: TGTGCCAGCGGAGACCAGGACTTTTCCTCCCGGGAGCTGTTTTTT.

J is TRBJ2-7 and V is TRBV20-1; a possible D gene is TRBD1 (5 bases). CDR1 DFQATT and CDR2 SNEGSKA come from the germline V gene (reference sequence). This CDR3 comprises 11 residues. V was cut by 5 bases and J by 5 bases, with 10 bases left in between. CDR3 loop: CSAPRVHEQYF. The CDR3 DNA reads TGCAGTGCTCCCAGGGTTCACGAGCAGTACTTC.

This clone was picked up a small number of times. V gene TRBV6-4 combines with J gene TRBJ1-2, with a weak D call TRBD1 (6 bases). The CDR3 runs 13 residues. CDR1 is MRHNA, CDR2 SNTAGT, per germline. The V and J ends lost 5 bases and 3 bases respectively, with 10 bases between them. The CDR3 DNA follows: TGTGCCAGCAGTCAGGGGAATGACTATGGCTACACCTTC. The encoded protein is CASSQGNDYGYTF.

The rearrangement uses TRBV5-6 and TRBJ2-7; 10 bases line up with TRBD1. With 4 bases clipped from V and 7 bases from J, the junction kept 11 bases outside the gene matches. There are 15 residues in the CDR3. The germline V gene has CDR1 SGHDT and CDR2 YYEEEE. As DNA, the CDR3 is TGTGCCAGCAGCCCGAAGGGACAGGGGAATAGGGAGCAGTACTTC. Residues: CASSPKGQGNREQYF.